The sequence of this T cell receptor beta chain was determined in a study of T cells in Graves' hyperthyroidism and ophthalmopathy. This CDR3 spans 17 amino acids. Unmatched junction bases numbered 9, after V lost 3 bases and J lost 3 bases. TCR beta CDR3 sequences were amplified from RNA transcripts. An initial round of RT-PCR targeting the TCR CDR3 relied on the HTBI primer set. TCRdb itself ran the multiplex PCR reads through MiXCR, one entry per CDR3 protein. The table includes about 200,000 distinct CDR3 sequences, around 17% detected once. Diagnosing involved the use of clinical symptoms, serum thyroxine and TRAb, thyroid ultrasound and orbital computed tomography. This clonotype was counted at least ten times.

The sample comprised blood. The rearrangement joins TRBV12-3 or TRBV12-4 to TRBJ2-2; the match to TRBD1 covers 8 bases. This clonotype was sampled from a woman aged 45-65 years with Graves' hyperthyroidism. The CDR3 loop reads CASSFPPGQGDTGELFF. CDR3 coding DNA: TGTGCCAGCAGTTTCCCCCCCGGACAGGGAGACACCGGGGAGCTGTTTTTT.